Following are 21 T cell receptor beta chains from one sample sequenced in a study of OX40 agonist ivuxolimab in advanced cancers. TCRdb keeps only in-frame clones here, not all; method: immunoSEQ multiplex PCR. Altogether more than 12,000 clones are present, 70% to 75% being singletons, with the ten largest covering under 35%. The sample in question was CD4+ or CD8+ T cells sorted from blood, obtained in a trial of the OX40 agonist ivuxolimab. The receptor source for this set is an adult with an advanced solid tumor such as melanoma, head and neck, liver or kidney cancer.

The chain joins TRBV30 to TRBJ2-5, with TRBD1 identical over 8 bases. This CDR3 contains 18 residues. Per germline, CDR1 GTSNPN and CDR2 SVGIG (reference sequence). J was trimmed by 5 bases and V by 0 bases; bases with no gene match: 17. CDR3 sequence: CAWSVLGGTGGFMETQYF. CDR3 nucleotides: TGTGCCTGGAGTGTACTCGGAGGGACAGGAGGGTTTATGGAGACCCAGTACTTC.

The V call is TRBV9, the J call TRBJ1-2; no reliable D call. Per germline, CDR1 SGDLS and CDR2 YYNGEE. The length of the CDR3 is 13 residues. Trimming took off 3 bases at V and 4 bases at J, with 10 bases between the two ends. The CDR3 protein is CASSEGRSYGYTF. For the CDR3, the DNA is TGTGCCAGCAGCGAAGGGCGAAGCTATGGCTACACCTTC.

Written as DNA, the CDR3 is TGTGCCAGTAGTATTGGTCCCAGCGGGTCAGACGAGCAGTACTTC. Its protein product is CASSIGPSGSDEQYF. The chain combines TRBV19 with TRBJ2-7; possibly TRBD2 for D (6 bases). Germline V gene data show CDR1 as LNHDA and CDR2 as SQIVND (reference sequence). The CDR3 covers 15 residues. The V end lost 3 bases, the J end lost 5 bases, and 17 bases lay between the germline ends. Supplemented by reference TRBV19 and TRBJ2-7, the full variable domain reads DGGITQSPKYLFRKEGQNVTLSCEQNLNHDAMYWYRQDPGQGLRLIYYSQIVNDFQKGDIAEGYSVSREKKESFPLTVTSAQKNPTAFYLCASSIGPSGSDEQYFGPGTRLTVT.

In the case of this clone: At one end, the junction sequence differs from germline, possibly due to a read error. CDR3 bases: TGTGCAAGCAGCTTAGGAATCGGCAGGGGAAACACTGAAGCTTTCTTT. Protein product: CASSLGIGRGNTEAFF. The rearrangement links TRBV7-8 to TRBJ1-1; possible D gene TRBD1, 6 bases. The germline V gene has CDR1 SGHVS and CDR2 FQNEAQ. The CDR3 sequence is 16 residues long.

V gene TRBV6-1 combines with J gene TRBJ1-2, with D possibly matching TRBD1 (5 bases). The V gene's germline CDR1 is MNHNS and CDR2 SASEGT. V shed 1 base and J shed 4 bases, with 13 bases lying between them. The CDR3 has 15 residues. CDR3 coding DNA: TGTGCCAGCAGTGAAGTGTTAGGGGCCGGCTATGGCTACACCTTC. Protein sequence: CASSEVLGAGYGYTF.

This clone is labeled as medium-sized. CDR3 DNA sequence: TGTGCCAGCAGTCCCGGGACTCTGGGGTTTGAGCAGTTCTTC. Translating it yields CASSPGTLGFEQFF. The chain links TRBV6-4 to TRBJ2-1, with D maybe TRBD2 (6 bases). This CDR3 spans 14 amino acids. Trimming took 5 bases from V and 9 from J, leaving 17 bases between them. Germline CDR1 MRHNA, CDR2 SNTAGT.

The rearrangement joins TRBV5-8 to TRBJ2-7; the D gene is possibly TRBD1 (6 bases). Germline lookup yields CDR1 SGHTS and CDR2 YDEGEE. This CDR3 has 14 amino acids. V lost 0 bases and J lost 2, with 9 bases in between. This CDR3 is CASSLVGAAYEQYF. The CDR3 region has the DNA TGTGCCAGCAGCTTGGTGGGGGCTGCCTACGAGCAGTACTTC.

This chain links TRBV27 with TRBJ1-2, with D perhaps matching TRBD1 (5 bases). The CDR3 is made up of 15 amino acids. The V end was cut by 7 bases, the J end by 2 bases, with 17 bases between. Germline V gene lookup returns CDR1 MNHEY and CDR2 SMNVEV (reference sequence). The DNA of the CDR3 is TGTGCCAGCACTGGCCGGGACCGGCTAAACTATGGCTACACCTTC. As protein: CASTGRDRLNYGYTF.

The chain employs TRBV29-1 and TRBJ2-1; 11 positions agree with TRBD1. Germline V gives CDR1 SQVTM, CDR2 ANQGSEA. V trimming: 0 bases; J trimming: 8 bases; junction bases outside the gene matches: 6. CDR3 size: 15 residues. The CDR3 bases are TGCAGCGTTGAAGATGAGGACAGGGGGCAGGATGAGCAGTTCTTC. Amino acids: CSVEDEDRGQDEQFF.

V gene TRBV6-7 combines with J gene TRBJ1-5; perhaps TRBD1 as D (6 bases). TRBV6-7 is an ORF; its function is uncertain. The CDR3 runs to 15 residues. Trimming pared 2 bases from V and 7 bases from J, leaving 15 bases between. The CDR3 region is CASSYRRGGGQPQHF. In DNA form, the CDR3 reads TGTGCCAGCAGTTACAGAAGGGGGGGTGGGCAGCCCCAGCATTTT.

The chain couples TRBV29-1 to TRBJ2-6, with TRBD2 as a possible D gene (7 bases). This CDR3 spans 15 amino acids. Germline CDR1 and CDR2: SQVTM and ANQGSEA. V was trimmed by 7 bases and J by 3 bases, leaving 16 bases between them. CDR3 coding DNA: TGCAGCGCCGTCTTCGGGGGGCTTGGGGCCAACGTCCTGACTTTC. This encodes CSAVFGGLGANVLTF.

This clone is labeled as medium-sized. The chain is built from TRBV7-2 and TRBJ2-2; D call uncertain. Trimming pared 1 base from V and 7 bases from J, leaving 4 bases between. Per the germline V gene, CDR1 is SGHTA and CDR2 is FQGNSA. CDR3 size: 12 residues. The CDR3 here is CASSLVLGELFF. In DNA form, the CDR3 reads TGTGCCAGCAGCTTAGTGCTCGGGGAGCTGTTTTTT.

In its sample, this clone was seen a few times. V usage is TRBV6-4 and J usage is TRBJ2-3; D is uncertain. With 2 bases removed from V and 2 bases from J, the gap between germline ends came to 5 bases. Germline assignment: CDR1 MRHNA and CDR2 SNTAGT. The CDR3 length is 13 residues. DNA for the CDR3: TGTGCCAGCAGTGACAGATACACAGATACGCAGTATTTT. Translation gives CASSDRYTDTQYF.

The table lists this clone with a count of one. The chain joins TRBV27 to TRBJ2-7, with 7 bases aligning to TRBD2. The length of the CDR3 is 15 residues. J gave up 3 bases and V 10 bases, and 15 bases lay outside the gene matches. The germline CDR1 and CDR2 sequences are MNHEY and SMNVEV (reference sequence). The chain's CDR3 is CATQSPASGLYEQYF. The CDR3 nucleotides read TGTGCCACCCAAAGTCCCGCTAGCGGCCTCTACGAGCAGTACTTC.

By share, this clone counts as medium-sized (0.01 to 0.1%). Other DNA sequences in this sample translate to the same CDR3. The rearrangement joins TRBV6-1 to TRBJ2-7; D unresolved. Germline lookup yields CDR1 MNHNS and CDR2 SASEGT. The CDR3 is 14 residues long. The V end was cut by 8 bases, the J end by 0 bases, with 14 bases between. The CDR3 nucleotides read TGTGCCAGCTCGGGCCGCGGCAGCTCCTACGAGCAGTACTTC. This encodes CASSGRGSSYEQYF.

This clone was seen only once. The chain carries TRBV7-2 and TRBJ2-2; weak D call: TRBD1 (5 bases). This CDR3 spans 15 amino acids. Germline CDR1 and CDR2: SGHTA and FQGNSA. V gave up 5 bases and J gave up 4 bases, with 14 bases separating them. The CDR3 loop is CASSPYRGGTGELFF. CDR3 nucleotide sequence: TGTGCCAGCAGCCCCTATAGGGGTGGCACCGGGGAGCTGTTTTTT.

This sequence joins TRBV5-4 and TRBJ2-7; D gene uncertain. CDR1 SGHNT and CDR2 YYREEE come from the germline V gene (reference sequence). Deletions cut 2 bases from V and 3 bases from J, with 12 bases between. This CDR3 is built from 14 residues. CDR3 in amino acids: CASSLTDGYYEQYF. The CDR3 DNA reads TGTGCCAGCAGCTTAACAGACGGATACTACGAGCAGTACTTC.

This clone was seen more than once but under ten times. The rearrangement uses TRBV4-1 and TRBJ2-3; 8 positions agree with TRBD2. The V segment lost 2 bases and the J segment 7 bases; nucleotides outside the gene matches: 2. Germline V gene lookup returns CDR1 MGHRA and CDR2 YSYEKL. This CDR3 contains 13 residues. The CDR3 DNA is TGCGCCAGCAGCCAACTTAGCGGGAATACGCAGTATTTT. This encodes CASSQLSGNTQYF.

The CDR3: CASTTKGSKNIQYF. CDR3 in DNA: TGCGCCAGCACCACAAAAGGCTCCAAAAACATTCAGTACTTC. The rearrangement joins TRBV4-3 to TRBJ2-4; D call uncertain. This CDR3 is 14 amino acids long. Germline V gene lookup returns CDR1 LGHNA and CDR2 YSLEER. Trimming left V 7 bases short and J 2 bases short, with 12 bases between.

The chain links TRBV13 to TRBJ1-2, with 7 bases that match TRBD1. This CDR3 has 17 amino acids. CDR1 and CDR2 from the germline V gene are PRHDT and FYEKMQ (reference sequence). V was pared by 0 bases and J by 4 bases, with 11 bases of the junction left unmatched. DNA for the CDR3: TGTGCCAGCAGCTTAGGAGGACAGGCCACGAGGGTCTATGGCTACACCTTC. It translates to CASSLGGQATRVYGYTF.

The genes are TRBV27 and TRBJ2-1; the D gene is possibly TRBD2 (6 bases). The V end lost 6 bases, the J end lost 9 bases, and 15 bases lay between the germline ends. Per the germline V gene, CDR1 is MNHEY and CDR2 is SMNVEV (reference sequence). CDR3 length equals 13 residues. CDR3 coding DNA: TGTGCCAGCAGCGTGGGGGGTTTGGGTGAGCAGTTCTTC. Translating gives CASSVGGLGEQFF.